These T cell receptor beta chains were read from a single sample in a study of blood T cell repertoires in COVID-19. Sequenced by immunoSEQ multiplex PCR; TCRdb stores in-frame clones only, minus some. The table records around 260,000 clones, approximately 86% of them present only once. Sequenced sample: peripheral blood. The receptors come from a middle-aged man who had recovered from COVID-19. Each CDR3 is given with its conserved first and last residue. Each record gives: V gene, CDR3 length, clone size, D gene, J gene, CDR3 DNA, CDR3 protein. The D gene is left open where the match is weak. Expanded clones get a size class; other rows say once, few or many, or leave the size out.

v_gene: TRBV9
len: 15
abundance: NA
d_gene: NA
j_gene: TRBJ1-1
CDR3nt: TGTGCCAGCAGCATCCTCGGAGGGGCGAACACTGAAGCTTTCTTT
CDR3aa: CASSILGGANTEAFF

v_gene: TRBV11-2
len: 15
abundance: NA
d_gene: TRBD2
j_gene: TRBJ2-1
CDR3nt: TGTGCCAGCAGCTTGAGCGGGGGGCGCGGCAATGAGCAGTTCTTC
CDR3aa: CASSLSGGRGNEQFF

v_gene: TRBV30
len: 12
abundance: NA
d_gene: NA
j_gene: TRBJ1-1
CDR3nt: TGTGCCTGGAGCCGTGTGAACACTGAAGCTTTCTTT
CDR3aa: CAWSRVNTEAFF

v_gene: TRBV12-5
len: 15
abundance: NA
d_gene: NA
j_gene: TRBJ2-3
CDR3nt: TGTGCTAGTGGTTTGGGCAGACAGGGCACAGATACGCAGTATTTT
CDR3aa: CASGLGRQGTDTQYF

v_gene: TRBV7-6
len: 17
abundance: NA
d_gene: TRBD1
j_gene: TRBJ2-1
CDR3nt: TGTGCCAGCAGCCCTAGTCCCGGACAGGGCTCCTACAATGAGCAGTTCTTC
CDR3aa: CASSPSPGQGSYNEQFF

v_gene: TRBV11-2
len: 15
abundance: NA
d_gene: NA
j_gene: TRBJ2-1
CDR3nt: TGTGCCAGCAGCGTGCTGGGGCGCTCCTACAATGAGCAGTTCTTC
CDR3aa: CASSVLGRSYNEQFF

v_gene: TRBV6-2/TRBV6-3
len: 16
abundance: NA
d_gene: NA
j_gene: TRBJ1-5
CDR3nt: TGTGCCAGCAGCCAGACTTGGGGGGATAACAATCAGCCCCAGCATTTT
CDR3aa: CASSQTWGDNNQPQHF

v_gene: TRBV10-3
len: 14
abundance: once
d_gene: TRBD2
j_gene: TRBJ2-7
CDR3nt: TGTGCCATCAGTGAGGGGGGACTAGCCTACGAGCAGTACTTC
CDR3aa: CAISEGGLAYEQYF

v_gene: TRBV5-1
len: 14
abundance: once
d_gene: TRBD1
j_gene: TRBJ2-1
CDR3nt: TGCGCCAGCAGCTTGAACAGGGGTAGAAATGAGCAGTTCTTC
CDR3aa: CASSLNRGRNEQFF

v_gene: TRBV2
len: 14
abundance: NA
d_gene: TRBD2
j_gene: TRBJ2-7
CDR3nt: TGTGCCAGCAAGGGCGGGACTAGTGGCTACGAGCAGTACTTC
CDR3aa: CASKGGTSGYEQYF